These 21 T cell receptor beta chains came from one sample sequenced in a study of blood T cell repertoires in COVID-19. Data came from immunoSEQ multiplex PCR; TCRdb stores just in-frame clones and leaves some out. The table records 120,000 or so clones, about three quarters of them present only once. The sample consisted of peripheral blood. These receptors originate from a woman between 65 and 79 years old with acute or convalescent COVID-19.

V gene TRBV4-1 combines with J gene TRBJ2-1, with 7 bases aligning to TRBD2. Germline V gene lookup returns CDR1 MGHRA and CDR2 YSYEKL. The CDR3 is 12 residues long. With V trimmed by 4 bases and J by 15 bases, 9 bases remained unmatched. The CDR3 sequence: CASSREGTGRFF. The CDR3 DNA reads TGCGCCAGCAGCCGGGAGGGTACCGGCCGGTTCTTC.

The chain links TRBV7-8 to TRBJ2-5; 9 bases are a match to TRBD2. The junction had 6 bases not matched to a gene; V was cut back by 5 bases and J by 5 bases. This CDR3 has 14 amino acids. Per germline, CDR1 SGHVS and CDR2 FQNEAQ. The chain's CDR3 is CASSKAGGRETQYF. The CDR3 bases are TGTGCCAGCAGCAAAGCGGGGGGAAGGGAGACCCAGTACTTC.

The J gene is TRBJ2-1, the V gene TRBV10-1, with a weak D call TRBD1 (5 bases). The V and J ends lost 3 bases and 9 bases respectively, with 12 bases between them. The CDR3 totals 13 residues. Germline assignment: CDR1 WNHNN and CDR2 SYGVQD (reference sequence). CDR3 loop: CASSENLRGEQFF. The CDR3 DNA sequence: TGCGCCAGCAGTGAAAACCTTAGGGGTGAGCAGTTCTTC.

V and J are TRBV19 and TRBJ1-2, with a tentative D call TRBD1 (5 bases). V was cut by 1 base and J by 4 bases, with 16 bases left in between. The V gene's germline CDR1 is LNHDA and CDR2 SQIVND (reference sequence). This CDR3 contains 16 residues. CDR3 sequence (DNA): TGTGCCAGTAGTATAGCCACCCCTAGGGGCACCTATGGCTACACCTTC. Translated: CASSIATPRGTYGYTF.

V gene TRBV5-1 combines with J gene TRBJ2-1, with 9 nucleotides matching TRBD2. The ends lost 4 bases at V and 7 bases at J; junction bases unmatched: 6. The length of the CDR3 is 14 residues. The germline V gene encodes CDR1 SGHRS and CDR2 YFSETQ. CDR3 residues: CASSHGTSRNEQFF. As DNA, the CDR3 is TGCGCCAGCAGCCACGGGACTAGCAGAAATGAGCAGTTCTTC.

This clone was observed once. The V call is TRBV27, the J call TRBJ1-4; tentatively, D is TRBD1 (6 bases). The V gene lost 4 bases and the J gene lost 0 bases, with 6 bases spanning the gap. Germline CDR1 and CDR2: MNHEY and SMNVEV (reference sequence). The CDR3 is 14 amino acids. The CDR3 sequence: CASSWTATNEKLFF. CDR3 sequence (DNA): TGTGCCAGCAGTTGGACAGCAACTAATGAAAAACTGTTTTTT.

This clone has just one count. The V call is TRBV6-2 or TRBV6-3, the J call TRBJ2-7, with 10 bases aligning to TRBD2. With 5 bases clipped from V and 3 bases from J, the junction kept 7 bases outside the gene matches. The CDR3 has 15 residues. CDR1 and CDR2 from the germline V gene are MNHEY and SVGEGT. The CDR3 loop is CASSTRTSGNYEQYF. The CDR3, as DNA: TGTGCCAGCAGTACCCGGACTAGCGGAAACTACGAGCAGTACTTC.

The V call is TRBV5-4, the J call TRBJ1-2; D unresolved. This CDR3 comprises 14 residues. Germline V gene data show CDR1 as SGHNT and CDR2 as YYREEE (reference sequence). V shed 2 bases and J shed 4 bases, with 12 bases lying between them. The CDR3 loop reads CASSLAARSYGYTF. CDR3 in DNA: TGTGCCAGCAGCTTAGCAGCTAGGAGCTATGGCTACACCTTC.

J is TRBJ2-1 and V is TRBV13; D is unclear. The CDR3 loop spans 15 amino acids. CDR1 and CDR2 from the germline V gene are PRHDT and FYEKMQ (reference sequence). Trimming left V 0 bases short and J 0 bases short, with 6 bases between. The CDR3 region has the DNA TGTGCCAGCAGCTTAGGGGGCAACTCCTACAATGAGCAGTTCTTC. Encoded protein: CASSLGGNSYNEQFF. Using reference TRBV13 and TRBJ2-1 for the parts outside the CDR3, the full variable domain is AAGVIQSPRHLIKEKRETATLKCYPIPRHDTVYWYQQGPGQDPQFLISFYEKMQSDKGSIPDRFSAQQFSDYHSELNMSSLELGDSALYFCASSLGGNSYNEQFFGPGTRLTVL.

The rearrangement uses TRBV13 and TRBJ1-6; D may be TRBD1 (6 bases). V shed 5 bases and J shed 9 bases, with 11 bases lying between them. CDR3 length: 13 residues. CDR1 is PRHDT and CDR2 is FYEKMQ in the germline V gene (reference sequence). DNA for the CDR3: TGTGCCAGCAGCCCAGGGGTTCTTTCACCCCTCCACTTT. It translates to CASSPGVLSPLHF.

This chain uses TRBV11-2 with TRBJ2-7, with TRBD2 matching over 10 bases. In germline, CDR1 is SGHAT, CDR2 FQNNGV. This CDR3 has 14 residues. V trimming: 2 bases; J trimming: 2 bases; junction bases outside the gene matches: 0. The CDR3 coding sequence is TGTGCCAGCAGCTTACTAGCGGGAGCCTACGAGCAGTACTTC. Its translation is CASSLLAGAYEQYF.

Here the CDR3 reads CASSLREGPGGEQFF. CDR3 sequence (DNA): TGTGCCAGCAGCTTAAGGGAAGGGCCCGGGGGGGAGCAGTTCTTC. The chain recombines TRBV7-8 with TRBJ2-1; 7 bases agree with TRBD2. Losses at the gene ends were 2 bases for V and 10 bases for J; bases not matched to a gene: 11. Germline assignment: CDR1 SGHVS and CDR2 FQNEAQ. The CDR3 extends over 15 amino acids.

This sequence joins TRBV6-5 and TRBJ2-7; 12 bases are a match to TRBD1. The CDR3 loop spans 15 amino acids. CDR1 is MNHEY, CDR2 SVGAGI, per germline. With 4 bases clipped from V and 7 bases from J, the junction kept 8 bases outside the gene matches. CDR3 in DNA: TGTGCCAGCAGTTCCCCGGGACAGGGGGCAGAAGAGCAGTACTTC. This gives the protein CASSSPGQGAEEQYF.

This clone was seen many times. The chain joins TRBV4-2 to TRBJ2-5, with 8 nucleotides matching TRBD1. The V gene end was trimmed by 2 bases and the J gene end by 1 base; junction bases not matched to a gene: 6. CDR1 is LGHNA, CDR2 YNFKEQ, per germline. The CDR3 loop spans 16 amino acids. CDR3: CASSQPTGGIQETQYF. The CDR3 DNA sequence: TGTGCCAGCAGCCAACCAACAGGGGGGATCCAAGAGACCCAGTACTTC.

CDR3 nucleotides: TGTGCCAGCAGCTTAGGGGACAGGGGGCGGGCTGAAGCTTTCTTT. Protein product: CASSLGDRGRAEAFF. The rearrangement links TRBV7-2 to TRBJ1-1; 12 bases match TRBD1. Germline V gene data show CDR1 as SGHTA and CDR2 as FQGNSA. Germline trimming cut 1 base from V and 6 bases from J; bases unmatched to any gene: 3. This CDR3 has 15 residues. The full variable domain, rest sourced from reference TRBV7-2 and TRBJ1-1, is GAGVSQSPSNKVTEKGKDVELRCDPISGHTALYWYRQSLGQGLEFLIYFQGNSAPDKSGLPSDRFSAERTGGSVSTLTIQRTQQEDSAVYLCASSLGDRGRAEAFFGQGTRLTVV.

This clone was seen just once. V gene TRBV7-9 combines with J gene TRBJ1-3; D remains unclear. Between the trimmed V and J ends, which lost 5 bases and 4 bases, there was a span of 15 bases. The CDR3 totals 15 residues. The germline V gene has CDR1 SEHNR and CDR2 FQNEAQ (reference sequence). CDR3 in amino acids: CASSPAGRRGNTIYF. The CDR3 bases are TGTGCCAGCAGCCCCGCCGGGAGGAGGGGAAACACCATATATTTT.

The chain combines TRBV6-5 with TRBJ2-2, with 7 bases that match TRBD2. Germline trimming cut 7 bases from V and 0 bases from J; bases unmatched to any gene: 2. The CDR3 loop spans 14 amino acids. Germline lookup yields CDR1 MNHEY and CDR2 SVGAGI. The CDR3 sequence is CASKAGANTGELFF. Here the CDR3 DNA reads TGTGCCAGCAAGGCGGGAGCGAACACCGGGGAGCTGTTTTTT.

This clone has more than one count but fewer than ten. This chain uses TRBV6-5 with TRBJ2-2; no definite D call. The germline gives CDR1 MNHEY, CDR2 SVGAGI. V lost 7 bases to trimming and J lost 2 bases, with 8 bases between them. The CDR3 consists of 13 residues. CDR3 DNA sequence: TGTGCCAGCAAAGAGCATAACACCGGGGAGCTGTTTTTT. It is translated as CASKEHNTGELFF.

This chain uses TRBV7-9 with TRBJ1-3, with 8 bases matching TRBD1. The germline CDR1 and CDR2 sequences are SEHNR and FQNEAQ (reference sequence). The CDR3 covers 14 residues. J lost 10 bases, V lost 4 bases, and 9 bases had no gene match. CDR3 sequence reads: CASSSGQGEVTIYF. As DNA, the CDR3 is TGTGCCAGCAGCTCCGGACAGGGTGAAGTGACCATATATTTT.

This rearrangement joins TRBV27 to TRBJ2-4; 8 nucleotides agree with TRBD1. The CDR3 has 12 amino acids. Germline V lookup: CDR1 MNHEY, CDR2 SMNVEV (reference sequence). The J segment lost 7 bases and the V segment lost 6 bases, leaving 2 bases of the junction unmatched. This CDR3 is CASRNRGNIQYF. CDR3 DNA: TGTGCCAGCAGGAACAGGGGGAACATTCAGTACTTC.

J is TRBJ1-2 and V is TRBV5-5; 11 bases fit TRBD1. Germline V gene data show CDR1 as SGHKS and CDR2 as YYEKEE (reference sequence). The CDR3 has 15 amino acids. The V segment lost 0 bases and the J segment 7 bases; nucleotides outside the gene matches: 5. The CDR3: CASSLGDRGNSGYTF. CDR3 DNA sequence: TGTGCCAGCAGCTTGGGGGACAGGGGGAATAGTGGCTACACCTTC.